A selection of T cell receptor beta chains follows, all from one sample in a study of Ad26.COV2.S vaccination and SARS-CoV-2 variants. Clones were read by immunoSEQ multiplex PCR, and TCRdb kept only the in-frame ones, dropping some. The table shows 300,000 to 400,000 clones, with around 84% occurring only once. The specimen comprised peripheral blood, sampled in a trial of Ad26.COV2.S vaccine versus placebo. These receptors were obtained from a person between 18 and 60 years old who received the Ad26.COV2.S COVID-19 vaccine or a placebo. CDR3s include the opening cysteine and the closing phenylalanine or tryptophan. A D gene is named only where the DNA matches it firmly. Clone sizes are given selectively: once, few, many, or a class where the clone is expanded.

V	D	size	J	CDR3	DNA
TRBV2	-	-	TRBJ1-4	CASTLQGLSEKLFF	TGTGCCAGCACTCTACAGGGACTAAGTGAAAAACTGTTTTTT
TRBV3-1/TRBV3-2	-	-	TRBJ2-1	CASSPAALQLGRDEQFF	TGTGCCAGCAGCCCCGCCGCGCTTCAACTAGGGCGGGATGAGCAGTTCTTC
TRBV7-2	TRBD1	once	TRBJ1-3	CASSLETGGLRGNTIYF	TGTGCCAGCAGCTTAGAAACAGGGGGCTTGAGGGGAAACACCATATATTTT
TRBV24-1	TRBD2	-	TRBJ2-1	CATSPPRRGLAGTGFF	TGTGCCACCAGTCCCCCACGTAGGGGACTAGCGGGGACGGGTTTCTTC
TRBV19	-	-	TRBJ1-1	CASSRHMQANTEAFF	TGTGCCAGTAGTCGACATATGCAGGCGAACACTGAAGCTTTCTTT
TRBV6-5	TRBD1	-	TRBJ1-2	CASRPGQGIGGYTF	TGTGCCAGCAGACCGGGACAGGGAATCGGTGGCTACACCTTC
TRBV6-2/TRBV6-3	TRBD1	-	TRBJ2-1	CASSSSGTGWYNEQFF	TGTGCCAGCAGTTCCTCCGGGACAGGGTGGTACAATGAGCAGTTCTTC
TRBV9	-	-	TRBJ2-2	CASRLGTTGELFF	TGTGCCAGCAGGTTAGGGACAACCGGGGAGCTGTTTTTT
TRBV7-2	TRBD1	-	TRBJ2-7	CASSSPDRGRIWSYEQYF	TGTGCCAGCAGCTCCCCGGACAGGGGGCGAATATGGAGCTACGAGCAGTACTTC
TRBV19	-	once	TRBJ2-7	CASSRGQITDLGPYEQYF	TGTGCCAGTAGTAGAGGACAGATAACGGACCTGGGCCCCTACGAGCAGTACTTC
TRBV28	TRBD1	-	TRBJ1-2	CASSFLPGGADYGYTF	TGTGCCAGCAGTTTTCTGCCAGGGGGCGCTGACTATGGCTACACCTTC
TRBV3-1/TRBV3-2	-	-	TRBJ2-7	CASSQAVWPGSYEQYF	TGTGCCAGCAGCCAAGCGGTGTGGCCAGGTTCCTACGAGCAGTACTTC
TRBV9	-	-	TRBJ1-1	CASSVGGSNTEAFF	TGTGCCAGCAGCGTAGGGGGGTCCAACACTGAAGCTTTCTTT
TRBV9	TRBD2	-	TRBJ2-3	CASSPSGGARDTQYF	TGTGCCAGCAGCCCTAGCGGGGGGGCCAGAGATACGCAGTATTTT
TRBV4-3	TRBD1	-	TRBJ1-1	CASSQGVTGGNQAFF	TGCGCCAGCAGCCAAGGGGTAACAGGGGGGAATCAAGCTTTCTTT
TRBV7-2	-	once	TRBJ1-1	CASSAIGVLQAEAFF	TGTGCCAGCAGCGCAATTGGGGTACTCCAGGCTGAAGCTTTCTTT
TRBV2	-	-	TRBJ1-2	CASSDRGGGIYGYTF	TGTGCCAGCAGTGACCGGGGCGGGGGTATTTATGGCTACACCTTC
TRBV4-3	-	-	TRBJ1-5	CASSQDVTREFIQPQHF	TGCGCCAGCAGCCAAGATGTTACCAGGGAATTTATTCAGCCCCAGCATTTT
TRBV9	-	-	TRBJ2-2	CASSVRSKGPSNTGELFF	TGTGCCAGCAGCGTGAGGAGTAAGGGCCCCTCGAACACCGGGGAGCTGTTTTTT
TRBV9	-	-	TRBJ2-6	CASSVGGLGANVLTF	TGTGCCAGCAGCGTAGGGGGTCTAGGGGCCAACGTCCTGACTTTC
TRBV2	TRBD1	-	TRBJ2-3	CAIMTGSDTQYF	TGTGCCATCATGACAGGGTCGGATACGCAGTATTTT
TRBV9	-	-	TRBJ2-3	CASSAWLADTQYF	TGTGCCAGCAGCGCCTGGTTGGCAGATACGCAGTATTTT
TRBV6-5	-	-	TRBJ2-2	CASRVYRNTGELFF	TGTGCCAGCAGAGTTTACAGGAACACCGGGGAGCTGTTTTTT
TRBV3-1/TRBV3-2	-	-	TRBJ1-2	CASSQRGAQDYGYTF	TGTGCCAGCAGCCAAAGGGGGGCACAGGACTATGGCTACACCTTC
TRBV6-5	-	-	TRBJ2-1	CASSYLGGELNEQFF	TGTGCCAGCAGTTACTTGGGCGGAGAGTTGAATGAGCAGTTCTTC
TRBV7-2	-	-	TRBJ1-3	CASGFSGNTIYF	TGTGCCAGCGGGTTTTCTGGAAACACCATATATTTT
TRBV18	TRBD1	-	TRBJ1-6	CASSEQGRNSPLHF	TGTGCCAGCTCGGAACAGGGGAGGAATTCACCCCTCCACTTT
TRBV7-9	TRBD1	-	TRBJ2-4	CASSHWDSGAANIQYF	TGTGCCAGCAGCCATTGGGACAGTGGGGCAGCAAACATTCAGTACTTC
TRBV19	-	-	TRBJ2-2	CASTPPITGELFF	TGTGCCAGTACCCCCCCTATCACCGGGGAGCTGTTTTTT
TRBV18	-	-	TRBJ2-1	CASSPTAWDRNEQFF	TGTGCCAGCTCACCGACAGCCTGGGACCGCAATGAGCAGTTCTTC
TRBV10-1	-	-	TRBJ2-5	CASSENSRETQYF	TGCGCCAGCAGTGAGAACAGCCGGGAGACCCAGTACTTC
TRBV30	-	-	TRBJ2-6	CAWSEDHSGANVLTF	TGTGCCTGGAGTGAGGACCACTCTGGGGCCAACGTCCTGACTTTC
TRBV5-1	-	-	TRBJ2-7	CASSLGGPVRPSSYEQYF	TGCGCCAGCAGCTTGGGGGGGCCAGTGAGGCCCTCCTCCTACGAGCAGTACTTC
TRBV6-4	-	once	TRBJ2-2	CASSEWGTGELFF	TGTGCCAGCAGTGAGTGGGGCACCGGGGAGCTGTTTTTT
TRBV7-2	TRBD2	-	TRBJ2-1	CASSLDGTSLHEQFF	TGTGCCAGCAGCTTAGATGGGACTAGCCTACATGAGCAGTTCTTC
TRBV27	-	-	TRBJ1-5	CASSFGGYSNQPQHF	TGTGCCAGCAGTTTCGGGGGATATAGCAATCAGCCCCAGCATTTT
TRBV19	TRBD1	-	TRBJ1-4	CASSSQTGGNEKLFF	TGTGCCAGTAGTAGTCAGACAGGGGGTAATGAAAAACTGTTTTTT
TRBV6-5	-	-	TRBJ2-1	CASSYSRDTYNEQFF	TGTGCCAGCAGTTACTCGAGGGACACCTACAATGAGCAGTTCTTC
TRBV7-9	TRBD1	-	TRBJ2-5	CASSSSGTGKPGRETQYF	TGTGCCAGCAGCTCCTCCGGGACAGGGAAGCCCGGTCGGGAGACCCAGTACTTC
TRBV30	-	-	TRBJ1-5	CAWSENTSNQPQHF	TGTGCCTGGAGTGAAAACACTAGCAATCAGCCCCAGCATTTT